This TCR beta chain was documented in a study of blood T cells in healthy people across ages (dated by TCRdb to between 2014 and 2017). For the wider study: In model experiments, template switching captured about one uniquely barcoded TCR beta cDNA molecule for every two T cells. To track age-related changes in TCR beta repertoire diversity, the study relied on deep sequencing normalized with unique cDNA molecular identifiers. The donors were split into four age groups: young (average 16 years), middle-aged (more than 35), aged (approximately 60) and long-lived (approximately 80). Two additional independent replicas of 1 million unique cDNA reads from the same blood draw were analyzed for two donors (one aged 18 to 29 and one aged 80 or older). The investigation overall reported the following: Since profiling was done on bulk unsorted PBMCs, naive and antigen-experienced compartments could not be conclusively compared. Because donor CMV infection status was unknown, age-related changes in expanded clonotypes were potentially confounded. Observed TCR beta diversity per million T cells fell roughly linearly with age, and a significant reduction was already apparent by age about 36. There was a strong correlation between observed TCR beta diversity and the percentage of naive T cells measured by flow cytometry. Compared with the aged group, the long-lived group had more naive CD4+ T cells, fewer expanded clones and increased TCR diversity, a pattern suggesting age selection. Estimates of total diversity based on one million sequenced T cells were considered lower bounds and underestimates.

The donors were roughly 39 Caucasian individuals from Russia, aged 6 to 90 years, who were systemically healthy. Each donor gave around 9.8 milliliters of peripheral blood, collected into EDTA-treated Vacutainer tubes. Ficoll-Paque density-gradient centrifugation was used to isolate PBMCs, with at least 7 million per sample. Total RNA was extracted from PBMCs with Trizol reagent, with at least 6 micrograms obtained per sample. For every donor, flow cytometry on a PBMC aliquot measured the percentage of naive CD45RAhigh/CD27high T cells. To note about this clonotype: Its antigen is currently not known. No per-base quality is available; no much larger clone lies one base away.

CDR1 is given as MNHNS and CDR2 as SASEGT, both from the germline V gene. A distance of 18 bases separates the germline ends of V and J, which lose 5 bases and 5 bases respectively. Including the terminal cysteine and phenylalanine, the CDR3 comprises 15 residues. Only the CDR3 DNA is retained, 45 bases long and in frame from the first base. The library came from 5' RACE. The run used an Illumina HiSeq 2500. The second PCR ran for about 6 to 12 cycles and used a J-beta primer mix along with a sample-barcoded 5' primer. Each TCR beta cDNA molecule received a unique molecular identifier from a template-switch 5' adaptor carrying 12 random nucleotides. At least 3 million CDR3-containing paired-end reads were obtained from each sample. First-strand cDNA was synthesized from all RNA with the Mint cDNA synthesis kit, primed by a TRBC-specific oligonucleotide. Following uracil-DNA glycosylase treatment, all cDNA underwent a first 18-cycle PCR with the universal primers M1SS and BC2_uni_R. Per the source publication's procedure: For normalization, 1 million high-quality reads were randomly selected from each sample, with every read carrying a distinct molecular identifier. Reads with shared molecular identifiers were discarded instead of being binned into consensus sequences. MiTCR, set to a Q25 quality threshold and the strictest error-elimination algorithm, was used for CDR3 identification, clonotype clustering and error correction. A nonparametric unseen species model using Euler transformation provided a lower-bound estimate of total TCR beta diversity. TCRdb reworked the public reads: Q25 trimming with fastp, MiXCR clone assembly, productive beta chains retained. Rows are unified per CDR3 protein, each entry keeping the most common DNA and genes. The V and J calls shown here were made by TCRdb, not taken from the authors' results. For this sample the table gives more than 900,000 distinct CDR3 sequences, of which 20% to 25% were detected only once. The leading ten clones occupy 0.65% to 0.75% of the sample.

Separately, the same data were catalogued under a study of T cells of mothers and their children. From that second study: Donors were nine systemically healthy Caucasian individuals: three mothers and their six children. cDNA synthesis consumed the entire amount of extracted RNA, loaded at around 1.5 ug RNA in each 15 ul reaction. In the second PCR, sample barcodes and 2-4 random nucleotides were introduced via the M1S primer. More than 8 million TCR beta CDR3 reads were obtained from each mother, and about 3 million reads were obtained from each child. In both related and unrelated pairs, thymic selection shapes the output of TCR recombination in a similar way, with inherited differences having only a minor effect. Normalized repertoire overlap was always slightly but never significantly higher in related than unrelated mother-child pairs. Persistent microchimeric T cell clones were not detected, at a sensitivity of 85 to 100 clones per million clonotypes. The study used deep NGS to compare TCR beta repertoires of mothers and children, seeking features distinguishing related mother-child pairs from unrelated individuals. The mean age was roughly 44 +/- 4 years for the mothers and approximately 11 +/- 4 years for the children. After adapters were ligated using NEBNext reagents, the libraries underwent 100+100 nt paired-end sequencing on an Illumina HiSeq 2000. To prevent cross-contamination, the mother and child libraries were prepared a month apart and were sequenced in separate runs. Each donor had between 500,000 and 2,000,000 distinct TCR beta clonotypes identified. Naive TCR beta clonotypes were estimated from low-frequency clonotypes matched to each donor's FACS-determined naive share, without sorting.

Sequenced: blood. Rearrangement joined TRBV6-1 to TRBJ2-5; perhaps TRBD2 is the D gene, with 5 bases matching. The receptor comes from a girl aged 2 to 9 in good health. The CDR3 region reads CASSREPPPRETQYF. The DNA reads TGTGCCAGCAGTCGGGAACCCCCGCCCCGGGAGACCCAGTACTTC.